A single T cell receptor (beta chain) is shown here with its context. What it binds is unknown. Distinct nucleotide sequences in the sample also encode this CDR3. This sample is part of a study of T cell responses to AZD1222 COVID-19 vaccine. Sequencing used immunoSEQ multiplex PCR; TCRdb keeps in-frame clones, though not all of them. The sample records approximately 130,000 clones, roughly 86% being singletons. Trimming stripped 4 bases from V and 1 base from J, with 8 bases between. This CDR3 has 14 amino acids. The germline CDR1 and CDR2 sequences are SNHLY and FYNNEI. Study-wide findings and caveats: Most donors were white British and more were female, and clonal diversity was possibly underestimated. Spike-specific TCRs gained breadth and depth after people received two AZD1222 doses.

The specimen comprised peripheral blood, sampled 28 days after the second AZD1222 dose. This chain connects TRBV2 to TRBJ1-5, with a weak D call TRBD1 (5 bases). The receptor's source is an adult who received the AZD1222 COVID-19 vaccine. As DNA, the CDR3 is TGTGCCAGCAGTGTACAGGTGAGCAATCAGCCCCAGCATTTT. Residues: CASSVQVSNQPQHF. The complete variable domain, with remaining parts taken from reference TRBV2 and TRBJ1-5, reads EPEVTQTPSHQVTQMGQEVILRCVPISNHLYFYWYRQILGQKVEFLVSFYNNEISEKSEIFDDQFSVERPDGSNFTLKIRSTKLEDSAMYFCASSVQVSNQPQHFGDGTRLSIL.